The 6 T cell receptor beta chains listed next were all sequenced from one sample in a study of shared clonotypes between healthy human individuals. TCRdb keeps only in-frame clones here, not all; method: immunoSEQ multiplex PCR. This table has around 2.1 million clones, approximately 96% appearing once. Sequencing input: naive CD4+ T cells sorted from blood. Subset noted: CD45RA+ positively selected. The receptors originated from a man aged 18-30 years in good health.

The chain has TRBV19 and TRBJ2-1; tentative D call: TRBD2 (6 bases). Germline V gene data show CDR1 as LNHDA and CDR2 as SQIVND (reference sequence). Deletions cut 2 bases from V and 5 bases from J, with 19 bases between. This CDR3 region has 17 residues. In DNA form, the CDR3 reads TGTGCCAGTAGTATATGGGCGGCTGGGGGACTCCACAATGAGCAGTTCTTC. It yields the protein CASSIWAAGGLHNEQFF.

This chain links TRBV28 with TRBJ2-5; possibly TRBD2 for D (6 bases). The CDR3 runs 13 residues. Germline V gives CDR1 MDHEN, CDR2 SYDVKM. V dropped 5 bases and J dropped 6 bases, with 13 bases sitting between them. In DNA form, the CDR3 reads TGTGCCAGCAGTCCGGCGGGGAGGAAGACCCAGTACTTC. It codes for CASSPAGRKTQYF.

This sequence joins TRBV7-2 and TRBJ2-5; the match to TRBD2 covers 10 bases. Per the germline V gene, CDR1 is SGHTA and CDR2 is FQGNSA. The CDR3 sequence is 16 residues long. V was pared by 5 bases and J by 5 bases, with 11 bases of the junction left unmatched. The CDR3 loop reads CASSEQKLAGMETQYF. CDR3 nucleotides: TGTGCCAGCAGCGAACAAAAACTAGCGGGGATGGAGACCCAGTACTTC.

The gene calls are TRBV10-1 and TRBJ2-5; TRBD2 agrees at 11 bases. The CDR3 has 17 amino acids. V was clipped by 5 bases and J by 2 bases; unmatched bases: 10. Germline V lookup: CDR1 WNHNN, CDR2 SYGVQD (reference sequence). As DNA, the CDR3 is TGCGCCAGCAGTAAAGGATTGTCTAGCGGGGGGCAAGAGACCCAGTACTTC. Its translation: CASSKGLSSGGQETQYF.

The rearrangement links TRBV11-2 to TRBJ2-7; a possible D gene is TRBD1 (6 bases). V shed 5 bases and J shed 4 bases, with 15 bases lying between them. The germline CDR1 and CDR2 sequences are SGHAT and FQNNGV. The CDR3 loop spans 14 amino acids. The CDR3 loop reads CASSTPRGRYEQYF. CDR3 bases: TGTGCCAGCAGCACCCCCAGGGGAAGATACGAGCAGTACTTC. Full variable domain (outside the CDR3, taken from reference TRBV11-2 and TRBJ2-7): EAGVAQSPRYKIIEKRQSVAFWCNPISGHATLYWYQQILGQGPKLLIQFQNNGVVDDSQLPKDRFSAERLKGVDSTLKIQPAKLEDSAVYLCASSTPRGRYEQYFGPGTRLTVT.

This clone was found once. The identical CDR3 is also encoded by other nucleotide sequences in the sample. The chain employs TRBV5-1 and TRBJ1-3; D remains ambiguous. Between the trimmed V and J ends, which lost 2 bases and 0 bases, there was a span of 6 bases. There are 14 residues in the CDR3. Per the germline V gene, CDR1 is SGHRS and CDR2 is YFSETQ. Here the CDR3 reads CASSLRDSGNTIYF. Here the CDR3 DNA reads TGCGCCAGCAGCTTAAGGGACTCTGGAAACACCATATATTTT. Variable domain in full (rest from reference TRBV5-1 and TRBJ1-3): KAGVTQTPRYLIKTRGQQVTLSCSPISGHRSVSWYQQTPGQGLQFLFEYFSETQRNKGNFPGRFSGRQFSNSRSEMNVSTLELGDSALYLCASSLRDSGNTIYFGEGSWLTVV.